This T cell receptor (beta chain) was retrieved from a study of cytomegalovirus exposure and HLA in healthy donors. Study-wide points: The authors confirmed in vitro that a few CMV-associated chains were specific for CMV antigens. An analysis that was carried out later associated 16,000 or so TCR beta sequences with HLA alleles at 0.05 false discovery rate. The presence/absence work took it that sequencing depth was about the same across donors.

The CDR3 is made up of 17 amino acids. Trimming at V came to 2 bases and at J to 0 bases, leaving 7 bases not matched to a gene. CDR1 and CDR2 from the germline V gene are SEHNR and FQNEAQ (reference sequence). Of note for this clone: Its antigen is undetermined.

The primer mix had 60 Vbeta and 13 Jbeta primers. Only in-frame clones appear in the TCRdb table, and some are missing; sequencing was by immunoSEQ multiplex PCR. The sample shows 210,000 or so clones, around four fifths of them seen only once. The genes are TRBV7-9 and TRBJ1-3, with 7 bases matching TRBD1. This TCR was sampled from a boy between 2 and 10 years old in good health and CMV-seronegative. The sequencing sample was made of PBMCs. CDR3 sequence: CASSLLSGTASGNTIYF. The CDR3 coding sequence is TGTGCCAGCAGCTTACTATCTGGGACAGCCTCTGGAAACACCATATATTTT.